This T cell receptor beta chain was obtained from a study of beta chain features in type 1 diabetes (dated 2018 in TCRdb). Describing the broader study: Mean age, gender distribution, total cell number and subset yield were not different between patients and healthy donors. Across all samples, some 100,000,000 sorted cells were examined, and cell number per subset correlated strongly with RNA yield. In the study, TCRB repertoires of sorted circulating CD4+ T cell subsets from recently diagnosed type 1 diabetes patients were compared with those of matched healthy donors. Regulatory and stem cell-like memory subsets were isolated from only 8 patients and about eight healthy donors, whereas naive and central memory subsets came from all 30 or so donors.

Each donor gave one peripheral blood draw, approximately 120 mL on average, collected into heparinised tubes. Naive, central memory, regulatory and stem cell-like memory CD4+ T cells were sorted on a BD FACSAria II using a panel including CD45RO, CCR7, CD25, CD127, CD95 and CD27. Purity was above 98% for every sorted population. Right away, PBMCs were isolated by Lymphoprep density gradient centrifugation and were stained directly, with no culture step. So that batch effects would be minimized, each experiment stained and sorted samples in pairs, pairing one healthy donor with one patient. The entire amount of isolated RNA was reverse transcribed using the High Capacity cDNA Reverse Transcription Kit, so the sequenced TCRB transcripts were expressed ones. Naive, central memory and regulatory T cell samples underwent deep immunoSEQ sequencing, averaging about 3.5 million total reads per sample. Sorted cells were lysed in RLT buffer and RNA was extracted with DNase-treated RNeasy Micro or Mini kits, depending on cell number. To prevent cross-contamination, each cell subset was processed individually, whereas patient and healthy donor samples were processed jointly. The immunoSEQ multiplex PCR was used to amplify TCRB sequences from cDNA, yielding 87-bp fragments that span the CDR3 region. Sequencing of the amplicons was performed on the Illumina HiSeq platform. The authors' analysis ran thus. Synthetic template baselines were used to correct PCR bias computationally, reads within Hamming distance 2 were collapsed, and singletons that could not be merged were discarded. Reads were aligned against IMGT to assign V, D and J genes, CDR3 length and insertions or deletions at six rearrangement sites. Within each subset, clonotype counts were normalized to sorted cell number, after which true diversity and Gini coefficients were computed with the tcR R package. Repertoire sharing was quantified using the overlap coefficient calculated on TCRB nucleotide sequences. TCRdb obtained this table from immuneACCESS and retained in-frame rearrangements with V and J assigned. These tables miss some clones; where compared with another copy, unresolved V genes account for less than half of the shortfall, and the remainder is unexplained. The V and J calls and clone size are taken from that table; D and trimming were inferred from the DNA. Across this sample there are 150,000 or so clones, with around 8% seen only once. About 0.5% of the sample belongs to the ten largest clones.

The investigation overall reported the following: Shorter templates might have been favored by PCR, but patient and control samples were amplified and corrected together, so both groups would have been affected equally by any skew. Patients with type 1 diabetes made fewer insertions and deleted more nucleotides at VDJ recombination sites, implying thymic rearrangement abnormalities. In all four CD4+ subsets, TCRB CDR3 length was moderately but significantly shorter in type 1 diabetes patients. Naive, central memory and regulatory TCRB repertoires appeared to be more similar among patients than among healthy donors. Sequencing cDNA rather than genomic DNA could over-represent highly expressing activated cells, although activation and CD3 levels did not differ between groups. Because small numbers of individuals were included in the HLA sub-analyses, any influence of HLA type on TCRB rearrangement was left unresolved.

This clone came up a few times. Its binding antigen is unknown. Nothing much larger sits one base from this clone, and base qualities are not available. The specimen sequenced was central memory CD4+ T cells from blood. The receptor comes from a woman in her late teens or twenties with type 1 diabetes.

For the CDR3, the sequence is CASSSPRAGPGYTF. The bases are TGTGCCAGCAGCTCACCGAGGGCAGGCCCTGGCTACACCTTC. The rearrangement combines TRBV7-9 with TRBJ1-2; no D gene can be assigned with confidence. Relative to germline, V is 4 bases shorter and J is 7 bases shorter, with 16 bases between their ends. CDR1 and CDR2, per the germline V gene (reference sequence), are SEHNR and FQNEAQ. The CDR3 goes from the cysteine to the phenylalanine over 14 residues. Just the 42-base CDR3 DNA is kept, in frame starting at base 1.